These 6 T cell receptor beta chains were all obtained from the same sample, sequenced in a study of identical twins. TCRdb re-derived calls from the 5' RACE reads in MiXCR, one entry per CDR3 protein. The table has hundreds of thousands of distinct CDR3 sequences, roughly 20% seen once. Separately, the same data were catalogued under a study of T cells expressing NK-cell markers.

Specimen: PBMCs. The receptors shown here come from a woman between 18 and 30 years old in good health.

The table lists this clonotype with many counts. The rearrangement uses TRBV20-1 and TRBJ2-3, with D possibly matching TRBD2 (6 bases). The CDR3 contains 12 residues. The V gene lost 6 bases and the J gene lost 3 bases, with 10 bases spanning the gap. Per germline, CDR1 DFQATT and CDR2 SNEGSKA (reference sequence). CDR3 sequence (DNA): TGCAGTGCCCTAGCGACTACAGATACGCAGTATTTT. This gives the protein CSALATTDTQYF.

V and J are TRBV5-1 and TRBJ1-6, with TRBD1 as a possible D gene (5 bases). V dropped 2 bases and J dropped 7 bases, with 10 bases sitting between them. Germline V gives CDR1 SGHRS, CDR2 YFSETQ. The CDR3 spans 14 residues. The CDR3: CASSFAGPNSPLHF. DNA of the CDR3: TGCGCCAGCAGCTTCGCAGGGCCGAATTCACCCCTCCACTTT.

This chain links TRBV12-3 or TRBV12-4 with TRBJ2-3; TRBD2 matches 11 bases. The CDR3 has 18 amino acids. J was trimmed by 0 bases and V by 6 bases; bases with no gene match: 11. CDR3 sequence reads: CASSPPGTSGASTDTQYF. The CDR3 DNA reads TGTGCCAGCAGCCCTCCCGGGACTAGCGGTGCTAGCACAGATACGCAGTATTTT.

This clonotype was picked up many times. The chain uses TRBV12-3 or TRBV12-4 and TRBJ1-2; D gene ambiguous. CDR3 length: 13 amino acids. Trimming took 3 bases from V and 8 from J, leaving 13 bases between them. In nucleotides, the CDR3 is TGTGCCAGCAGTTTTGGGGATTATCGGGGCTACACCTTC. As protein: CASSFGDYRGYTF.

This clonotype was found a few times. The chain has TRBV6-2 or TRBV6-3 and TRBJ2-5, with D perhaps TRBD2 (5 bases). Germline V gene lookup returns CDR1 MNHEY and CDR2 SVGEGT. The V end was cut by 0 bases, the J end by 7 bases, with 15 bases between. The CDR3 is made up of 15 amino acids. CDR3 in amino acids: CASSYSGLAGRTQYF. CDR3 bases: TGTGCCAGCAGTTACTCAGGGCTAGCCGGCAGGACCCAGTACTTC.

This clonotype was counted ten times or more. The V call is TRBV12-3 or TRBV12-4, the J call TRBJ2-1; D ambiguous. The CDR3 spans 15 residues. V lost 6 bases, J lost 0 bases, and 12 bases lay in between. CDR3 nucleotides: TGTGCCAGCAGCCAGGCAAGGAGCTCCTACAATGAGCAGTTCTTC. This sequence encodes CASSQARSSYNEQFF.